The 32 T cell receptor beta chains given below trace back to one sample, sequenced in a study of response to subunit inactivated influenza vaccine. MiXCR, run by TCRdb on the RT-PCR reads, gives a single entry per CDR3 protein. This sample has over 800,000 distinct CDR3 sequences; approximately 22% occur once, and the top ten carry more than 8.5%. The sample here was PBMCs from blood, taken less than 6 days after vaccination. Receptors originate from a man aged 45-60 years who received an inactivated influenza vaccine.

The chain is built from TRBV12-3 or TRBV12-4 and TRBJ2-1, with TRBD2 matching 7 bases. The CDR3 runs 15 residues. The V and J ends lost 10 bases and 2 bases, in that order; junction bases with no gene match: 11. The CDR3, as DNA: TGTGCCAACCCCTCGTTCACTAGCGCCTACAATGAGCAGTTCTTC. Amino acid sequence: CANPSFTSAYNEQFF.

This chain links TRBV20-1 with TRBJ2-1, with D perhaps matching TRBD2 (6 bases). The ends were cut back, 1 base at V and 0 bases at J, with 19 bases in the middle. This CDR3 is built from 18 residues. Germline loops: CDR1 DFQATT, CDR2 SNEGSKA (reference sequence). The chain's CDR3 is CSARGRRASGSSYNEQFF. The CDR3 bases are TGCAGTGCTAGAGGGCGGAGGGCAAGCGGTAGCTCCTACAATGAGCAGTTCTTC.

The chain carries TRBV5-1 and TRBJ2-7; 8 bases are shared with TRBD1. Germline CDR1 SGHRS, CDR2 YFSETQ. Trimming cost V 0 bases and J 0 bases; bases outside gene matches: 8. This CDR3 is 17 amino acids long. CDR3 in DNA: TGCGCCAGCAGCTTGGCCGGCGGACAGGGATTCTCCTACGAGCAGTACTTC. Encoded protein: CASSLAGGQGFSYEQYF.

A few counts support this clonotype. The V gene is TRBV7-8, the J gene TRBJ2-3; no reliable D call. The length of the CDR3 is 14 residues. Deletions cut 5 bases from V and 6 bases from J, with 15 bases between. Germline V gene lookup returns CDR1 SGHVS and CDR2 FQNEAQ. CDR3 amino acids: CASSLVGIDDTQYF. Written as DNA, the CDR3 is TGTGCCAGCAGCCTGGTGGGGATAGACGATACGCAGTATTTT.

A few counts support this clonotype. The J gene is TRBJ2-3, the V gene TRBV7-2; 11 bases agree with TRBD2. This CDR3 comprises 16 residues. V was pared by 1 base and J by 3 bases, with 3 bases of the junction left unmatched. CDR1 is SGHTA, CDR2 FQGNSA, per germline. CDR3 loop: CASSLGSSGRTDTQYF. CDR3 DNA: TGTGCCAGCAGCTTAGGGTCTAGCGGGAGGACAGATACGCAGTATTTT. Full variable domain (remainder filled in from reference TRBV7-2 and TRBJ2-3): GAGVSQSPSNKVTEKGKDVELRCDPISGHTALYWYRQSLGQGLEFLIYFQGNSAPDKSGLPSDRFSAERTGGSVSTLTIQRTQQEDSAVYLCASSLGSSGRTDTQYFGPGTRLTVL.

A few counts support this clonotype. The V gene is TRBV20-1, the J gene TRBJ2-3, with a weak D call TRBD2 (6 bases). The V gene's germline CDR1 is DFQATT and CDR2 SNEGSKA (reference sequence). Trimming left V 2 bases short and J 6 bases short, with 15 bases between. This CDR3 has 14 amino acids. DNA for the CDR3: TGCAGTGCTAGAAGCGGGTACTCGGGGGATACGCAGTATTTT. This codes for CSARSGYSGDTQYF.

This clonotype was seen a few times. The gene calls are TRBV7-9 and TRBJ2-3, with a weak D call TRBD2 (6 bases). The ends were cut back, 5 bases at V and 2 bases at J, with 11 bases in the middle. There are 14 residues in the CDR3. Per the germline V gene, CDR1 is SEHNR and CDR2 is FQNEAQ (reference sequence). The CDR3: CASSPPSATDTQYF. The CDR3 nucleotides read TGTGCCAGCAGCCCCCCTAGCGCCACAGATACGCAGTATTTT.

Note on this clonotype: A much larger clone is a single base away; this may be a read error. This CDR3 is CASSDRDYGYTF. DNA of the CDR3: TGTGCCAGCAGTGACAGGGACTATGGCTACACCTTC. The chain employs TRBV28 and TRBJ1-2; 7 nucleotides line up with TRBD1. V lost 5 bases to trimming and J lost 3 bases; unmatched junction nucleotides: 0. The CDR3 runs 12 residues. The germline V gene has CDR1 MDHEN and CDR2 SYDVKM.

This clonotype was picked up a small number of times. The chain is built from TRBV7-2 and TRBJ2-1; 7 bases match TRBD1. The CDR3 has 14 residues. V lost 7 bases and J lost 3; bases outside the gene matches: 6. Germline V lookup: CDR1 SGHTA, CDR2 FQGNSA. The CDR3 DNA sequence: TGTGCCAGCACCCTCAGGGGGAGCTACAATGAGCAGTTCTTC. This codes for CASTLRGSYNEQFF.

This chain connects TRBV5-1 to TRBJ2-7; 10 nucleotides line up with TRBD1. The V gene's germline CDR1 is SGHRS and CDR2 YFSETQ. This CDR3 comprises 17 residues. The V gene end was trimmed by 0 bases and the J gene end by 4 bases; junction bases not matched to a gene: 10. CDR3 residues: CASSLATTGQGIYEQYF. The CDR3 nucleotides are TGCGCCAGCAGCTTGGCAACGACGGGACAGGGGATATACGAGCAGTACTTC.

The J gene is TRBJ1-5, the V gene TRBV4-1; weak D call: TRBD1 (6 bases). Germline V gene lookup returns CDR1 MGHRA and CDR2 YSYEKL. CDR3 length equals 14 residues. Between the trimmed V and J ends, which lost 3 bases and 4 bases, there was a span of 10 bases. CDR3 nucleotides: TGCGCCAGCAGCCAGACAGGAAGGAATCAGCCCCAGCATTTT. Translation: CASSQTGRNQPQHF.

This clonotype was counted a few times. This chain connects TRBV18 to TRBJ2-3; TRBD2 agrees at 10 bases. Germline trimming cut 5 bases from V and 2 bases from J; bases unmatched to any gene: 4. CDR1 is KGHSH and CDR2 is LQKENI in the germline V gene. The CDR3 is made up of 15 amino acids. The CDR3 here is CASSGTSAFTDTQYF. For the CDR3, the DNA is TGTGCCAGCTCAGGGACTAGCGCCTTCACAGATACGCAGTATTTT.

This clonotype was recorded a few times. The chain carries TRBV7-6 and TRBJ2-2; D unresolved. V was trimmed by 5 bases and J by 1 base, leaving 14 bases between them. The CDR3 runs 16 residues. CDR1 is SGHVS and CDR2 is FNYEAQ in the germline V gene. The CDR3 region has the DNA TGTGCCAGCAGCCCAGTGGCACGGAGGAACACCGGGGAGCTGTTTTTT. This encodes CASSPVARRNTGELFF.

The chain recombines TRBV5-1 with TRBJ1-1; tentative D call: TRBD1 (5 bases). The CDR3 extends over 13 amino acids. Germline CDR1 reads SGHRS; CDR2 reads YFSETQ. The V and J ends lost 9 bases and 0 bases respectively, with 12 bases between them. CDR3 nucleotide sequence: TGCGCCACCAGGGAGTTGATGAACACTGAAGCTTTCTTT. Protein product: CATRELMNTEAFF.

This clonotype was recorded a few times. The chain joins TRBV5-1 to TRBJ1-2; D not certain. The CDR3 contains 15 residues. V lost 0 bases and J lost 0, with 9 bases in between. Germline CDR1 and CDR2: SGHRS and YFSETQ. The CDR3, as DNA: TGCGCCAGCAGCTTGGGGTCAGCAGCTAACTATGGCTACACCTTC. Translating it yields CASSLGSAANYGYTF.

The gene calls are TRBV5-1 and TRBJ1-2; D is possibly TRBD1 (5 bases). V lost 5 bases and J lost 6, with 20 bases in between. Germline values: CDR1 SGHRS, CDR2 YFSETQ. The CDR3 totals 15 residues. This CDR3 reads CASRGEAGTWHGYTF. CDR3 nucleotides: TGCGCCAGCAGAGGGGAAGCCGGGACCTGGCATGGCTACACCTTC. Full variable domain (remainder filled in from reference TRBV5-1 and TRBJ1-2): KAGVTQTPRYLIKTRGQQVTLSCSPISGHRSVSWYQQTPGQGLQFLFEYFSETQRNKGNFPGRFSGRQFSNSRSEMNVSTLELGDSALYLCASRGEAGTWHGYTFGSGTRLTVV.

V usage is TRBV6-5 and J usage is TRBJ2-1; maybe TRBD2 (6 bases). The germline V gene encodes CDR1 MNHEY and CDR2 SVGAGI. The CDR3 extends over 14 amino acids. Trimming removed 2 bases at V and 4 bases at J, with 9 bases between. CDR3 sequence: CASSYTLAYNEQFF. Written as DNA, the CDR3 is TGTGCCAGCAGTTACACCCTAGCGTACAATGAGCAGTTCTTC.

This chain uses TRBV20-1 with TRBJ2-1; 11 bases map to TRBD2. This CDR3 is 14 amino acids long. Germline CDR1 and CDR2: DFQATT and SNEGSKA (reference sequence). Unmatched junction bases numbered 6, after V lost 5 bases and J lost 6 bases. For the CDR3, the DNA is TGCAGTGCTGGTAGCGGGAGGGCCCTCAATGAGCAGTTCTTC. Translated: CSAGSGRALNEQFF.

This clonotype was observed a few times. This chain joins TRBV18 and TRBJ2-1; a weak D match, TRBD1 (6 bases). V was pared by 5 bases and J by 4 bases, with 12 bases between. Looked up from germline, CDR1 is KGHSH and CDR2 is LQKENI. This CDR3 has 14 residues. Here the CDR3 reads CASSTQTGYNEQFF. In nucleotides, the CDR3 is TGTGCCAGCTCAACACAAACAGGGTACAATGAGCAGTTCTTC.

The table lists this clonotype with a few counts. The CDR3 sequence is CASSYLSQPQHF. The DNA for the CDR3 is TGTGCCAGCAGTTACTTGAGTCAGCCCCAGCATTTT. The chain recombines TRBV6-2 or TRBV6-3 with TRBJ1-5; D gene uncertain. Germline V gene data show CDR1 as MNHEY and CDR2 as SVGEGT. Trimming removed 1 base from V and 6 bases from J, with 4 bases in between. The CDR3 extends over 12 amino acids.

This clonotype was observed a few times. The CDR3 coding sequence is TGCAGTGCTAGGCACCCGGGACAGGGGGACTATGGCTACACCTTC. Encoded protein: CSARHPGQGDYGYTF. This rearrangement joins TRBV20-1 to TRBJ1-2, with TRBD1 matching over 11 bases. The V and J ends lost 3 bases and 3 bases, in that order; junction bases with no gene match: 6. CDR1 and CDR2 (germline): DFQATT, SNEGSKA (reference sequence). This CDR3 comprises 15 residues.

The chain couples TRBV20-1 to TRBJ1-1; the match to TRBD1 covers 8 bases. The CDR3 has 14 residues. Losses at the gene ends were 1 base for V and 3 bases for J; bases not matched to a gene: 4. Germline V CDR1 and CDR2: DFQATT, SNEGSKA (reference sequence). The CDR3 here is CSARAPTGDTEAFF. Here the CDR3 DNA reads TGCAGTGCTAGAGCCCCGACAGGGGACACTGAAGCTTTCTTT.

This clonotype showed up just a few times. The V call is TRBV24-1, the J call TRBJ2-1, with 11 nucleotides matching TRBD1. The CDR3 is 15 amino acids. The J segment lost 8 bases and the V segment lost 4 bases, leaving 6 bases of the junction unmatched. The germline gives CDR1 KGHDR, CDR2 SFDVKD. CDR3: CATSDRDRGGDEQFF. The DNA of the CDR3 is TGTGCCACCAGTGACCGGGACAGGGGGGGAGATGAGCAGTTCTTC.

The chain links TRBV9 to TRBJ2-7; the match to TRBD2 covers 12 bases. Losses at the gene ends were 3 bases for V and 1 base for J; bases not matched to a gene: 5. Per germline, CDR1 SGDLS and CDR2 YYNGEE. The CDR3 has 16 residues. For the CDR3, the DNA is TGTGCCAGCAGCGCCCTACTAGCGGGGGGATCCTACGAGCAGTACTTC. It codes for CASSALLAGGSYEQYF.

This clonotype was seen only a few times. The V and J genes are TRBV12-3 or TRBV12-4 and TRBJ1-5, with no clear D. The ends were cut back, 6 bases at V and 0 bases at J, with 12 bases in the middle. This CDR3 contains 15 residues. CDR3 residues: CASRSSDYSNQPQHF. In nucleotides, the CDR3 is TGTGCCAGCAGATCGTCTGACTATAGCAATCAGCCCCAGCATTTT.

This clonotype was detected only a few times. DNA of the CDR3: TGTGCCAGCAGCCAAGACCGGACGGGTAGATCCACCGGGGAGCTGTTTTTT. Residues: CASSQDRTGRSTGELFF. The rearrangement joins TRBV3-1 to TRBJ2-2, with D uncertain. Germline lookup yields CDR1 LGHDT and CDR2 YNNKEL (reference sequence). Trimming took 0 bases from V and 4 from J, leaving 15 bases between them. The CDR3 has 17 residues.

In this sample, this clonotype turned up a few times. The chain recombines TRBV20-1 with TRBJ2-7, with unresolved D. Trimming took 4 bases from V and 4 from J, leaving 5 bases between them. This CDR3 region has 10 residues. Germline CDR1 reads DFQATT; CDR2 reads SNEGSKA (reference sequence). Here the CDR3 reads CSAIRYEQYF. The CDR3 coding sequence is TGCAGTGCTATACGGTACGAGCAGTACTTC.

J is TRBJ2-1 and V is TRBV4-2; a weak D match, TRBD2 (6 bases). Germline lookup yields CDR1 LGHNA and CDR2 YNFKEQ. The CDR3 is 15 amino acids. V was cut by 0 bases and J by 9 bases, with 15 bases left in between. The CDR3 DNA follows: TGTGCCAGCAGCCAAGAAGGGCCAGGAGCGGGTGAGCAGTTCTTC. Translation: CASSQEGPGAGEQFF.

This clonotype was seen a handful of times. DNA for the CDR3: TGCAGTGCTAGACCCCGGGACAGGGTAACCTACGAGCAGTACTTC. The encoded protein is CSARPRDRVTYEQYF. The chain recombines TRBV20-1 with TRBJ2-7, with 9 bases matching TRBD1. Trimming at V came to 2 bases and at J to 2 bases, leaving 7 bases not matched to a gene. Germline V gives CDR1 DFQATT, CDR2 SNEGSKA (reference sequence). The CDR3 has 15 amino acids.

The chain recombines TRBV14 with TRBJ2-7; possibly TRBD1 for D (6 bases). The V and J ends lost 7 bases and 4 bases respectively, with 14 bases between them. Germline CDR1 and CDR2: SGHDN and FVKESK. This CDR3 spans 13 amino acids. DNA of the CDR3: TGTGCCAGCACCAAAGGGGGAACGTACGAGCAGTACTTC. This translates into CASTKGGTYEQYF.

This clonotype showed up just a few times. The chain recombines TRBV7-3 with TRBJ2-5; D might be TRBD2 (5 bases). The germline gives CDR1 SGHTA, CDR2 FQGTGA. V gave up 1 base and J gave up 5 bases, with 11 bases separating them. This CDR3 has 14 residues. The CDR3 is CASSLIGEGETQYF. Here the CDR3 DNA reads TGTGCCAGCAGCTTAATCGGGGAAGGGGAGACCCAGTACTTC.

In its sample, this clonotype was seen a few times. This sequence joins TRBV30 and TRBJ2-1; 8 bases are shared with TRBD2. The CDR3 consists of 15 residues. J was trimmed by 4 bases and V by 1 base; bases with no gene match: 6. Germline assignment: CDR1 GTSNPN and CDR2 SVGIG (reference sequence). The CDR3 sequence: CAWSGASGLYNEQFF. The CDR3, as DNA: TGTGCCTGGAGTGGGGCTAGCGGGCTATACAATGAGCAGTTCTTC.